This TCR beta chain is from a study of blood T cells in healthy people across ages. Study-wide background: Roughly one uniquely barcoded beta molecule per two T cells was captured. Study outcomes and limitations: Observed TCR beta diversity per million T cells went down as age went up. This fall followed a roughly linear course with age.

Germline CDR1 reads GTSNPN; CDR2 reads SVGIG (reference sequence). Trimming pared 0 bases from V and 3 bases from J, leaving 12 bases between. The CDR3 has 14 residues. Note on this clonotype: Its antigen is as yet unknown.

Primed by a sample-barcoded 5' primer and a J-beta primer mix, a second PCR proceeded for about 7 to 11 cycles. TCRdb reanalysed the 5' RACE reads using MiXCR and keeps one entry per CDR3 protein. The table shows about 930,000 distinct CDR3 sequences, with about 27% occurring only once. These data were also filed under a second study, of T cells of mothers and their children. From that report: The overlap seen between related mothers and children slightly exceeded that of unrelated pairs, though not significantly.

The chain combines TRBV30 with TRBJ2-7; perhaps TRBD1 as D (6 bases). The receptor comes from a middle-aged woman in good health. Sequenced material: blood. CDR3 in DNA: TGTGCCTGGAGTGTAGGGGACATGTACTACGAGCAGTACTTC. Protein product: CAWSVGDMYYEQYF. The full variable domain, with the rest looked up from reference TRBV30 and TRBJ2-7, is SQTIHQWPATLVQPVGSPLSLECTVEGTSNPNLYWYRQAAGRGLQLLFYSVGIGQISSEVPQNLSASRPQDRQFILSSKKLLLSDSGFYLCAWSVGDMYYEQYFGPGTRLTVT.